This T cell receptor (beta chain) was captured by sequencing in a study of cytomegalovirus exposure and HLA in healthy donors (dated by TCRdb to 2015 to 2018). Regarding the complete study: An earlier analysis of some 500 of the donors reported 250 to 300 Gb of sequence data and 117 million unique TCR beta sequences from about 179 million T cells. An early release covering around 630 HLA-typed donors comprised about 310 gigabases of sequencing data and tens of millions of unique TCR sequences. Of the roughly 400 genotyped donors, over 70% fell in the genetic ancestry cluster associated with self-reported Caucasian donors. The study aimed to test whether cataloging public T cell receptors could reveal signatures of past pathogen exposure. The T cell repertoires of under 750 subjects were profiled by immunosequencing and related to cytomegalovirus serostatus. In addition to the first cohort of hundreds of subjects, a separate validation cohort of approximately 130 different subjects was used. The study combined high-throughput TCR immunosequencing, statistical association of individual TCRs with disease status, and machine learning to predict cytomegalovirus infection status. A later analysis re-examined previously published TCR beta repertoires from 610 or so donors and added high-resolution HLA genotyping to investigate patterns of TCR occurrence. Rather than using new phenotypic data, the later analysis identified candidate immune exposures from TCR beta sequences and from how often those sequences occurred across donors. An earlier analysis of a few hundred of the donors applied high-throughput TCR beta sequencing to assess whether each TCR beta V gene segment acted as functional or pseudogenic. Alongside the repertoire data, information on donor age, sex, ethnicity and CMV serostatus was compiled. In a later genetic analysis, genome-wide SNP genotypes for about 65% of the roughly 700 donors were used, and that subset was treated as a discovery cohort. Every repertoire in the discovery cohort had been generated on one and the same sequencing platform. HLA typing covered class I and class II loci at four-digit resolution. Typing coverage differed by locus: A, B, C, DRB1 and DQB1 were typed in about 620-630 donors, DQA1 in roughly 510, DPA1 in some 610, and DPB1 in just under 490. Because of strong linkage in the cohort, four to six DR-DQ haplotypes were treated as single units for association and clustering. Across roughly 420 genotyped donors of the cohort, an average of roughly 250,000 unique TCR beta nucleotide sequences per donor were sequenced, and 15% to 20% of those sequences were non-productive.

The full study reports these points: According to a later analysis, TCR association rates differed among HLA loci, with DRB1 alleles showing the most associated TCRs and HLA-C alleles showing the fewest. Correlated functional status among segregating V segments might be attributable to linkage disequilibrium, but an unknown experimental factor could not be ruled out. The 87-base-pair reads could not distinguish some IMGT-functional V segments, including TRBV6-2 and TRBV6-3, so those segments were excluded. Only TCR beta chains were sequenced in this cohort, and the absence of alpha or paired-chain data limited detectable features. Several of the top co-occurrence clusters appeared to be linked to parvovirus B19, influenza, CMV and Epstein-Barr virus, according to a later analysis. A cluster of highly shared sequence variants was judged likely to be a technical artifact of the sequencing pipeline. In a later analysis, HLA-associated TCR beta chains were found to be more clonally expanded and to have lower generation probabilities than equally common non-associated chains. According to a later analysis, most CMV-associated TCR beta chains appeared to be HLA-restricted, and the HLA associations seemed to be driven largely by CMV exposure. A further reported finding was that TCR beta sequences accurately predicted the HLA-A and HLA-B alleles for most subjects in the first cohort. Immune exposure information for the cohort was limited to CMV serostatus. Because HLA typing was unavailable for some donors at each locus, only the typed subset was used in association tests. In a later genetic analysis, a missense DCLRE1C variant was associated with V-gene and J-gene trimming of TCR beta chains, and the association was replicated in an independent cohort. In vitro tests confirmed that a few of the cytomegalovirus-associated TCR beta chains recognize cytomegalovirus antigens. The authors suggested that the approach could potentially be generalized to other disease states and immunological phenotypes. According to a later genetic analysis, donors in an Asian-associated ancestry cluster had fewer N-insertions in productive TCRs than the roughly 700-donor mean. Assigning TCR associations to individual alleles was difficult when HLA alleles, especially DR and DQ, strongly co-occurred. Sequencing depth was assumed to be roughly uniform across donors in the presence/absence analyses, though that assumption may not hold. Broadly in line with IMGT annotations, most TCR beta V segments showed up in productive rearrangements about 87% or about 30% of the time in an earlier analysis of under 700 of the donors. Because counts were too low, approximately 18 rarely observed V segments, including chromosome 9 orphons, were excluded from the earlier analysis of 587 of the donors. Most TCR sequences were seen in very few donors, while some public TCRs were found in many individuals. In a later analysis, 16,951 TCR beta sequences were associated with specific HLA alleles at a false discovery rate of 0.05. The classifier was reported to diagnose cytomegalovirus status with high specificity and sensitivity in both the original and validation cohorts. The study listed 164 TCR beta chains as associated with cytomegalovirus.

The cohort was made up of 500 to 850 healthy bone marrow donors. Cohort members were all nominally healthy when sampled, although unrecorded immune exposures were likely present. The donor was CMV seropositive and belonged to the group of 250 to 300 seropositive cohort members. Every donor gave a peripheral blood sample, and the peripheral blood mononuclear cells from that sample were used for TCR beta sequencing. Genomic DNA extraction from the blood cell samples was performed with the Qiagen DNeasy Blood Extraction Kit. CDR1 SQVTM and CDR2 ANQGSEA were looked up in the germline V gene. A distance of 15 bases separates the germline ends of V and J, which lose 2 bases and 7 bases respectively. The CDR3 starts with the cysteine, ends with the phenylalanine, and has 13 residues. Only the CDR3 DNA is retained, 39 bases long and in frame from the first base. Library creation used the immunoSEQ multiplex PCR assay. For the multiplex PCR, a mixture combining 60 forward primers for TCR Vbeta segments and 13 reverse primers for TCR Jbeta segments was used. The CDR3 region of rearranged TCR beta genes was amplified from genomic DNA with a multiplex PCR assay. Amplified TCR beta libraries were sequenced as 87-base-pair reads on the Illumina HiSeq System. Turning to the authors' computational methods: A later analysis tallied 70 million to 100 million unique TCR beta chains across the 666 repertoires, and about 12 million of those chains were shared by two or more donors. A nearest-neighbor algorithm error-corrected the raw reads and collapsed the reads into unique sequences, merging closely related sequences to remove PCR and sequencing errors. V, D and J gene segments were assigned by aligning CDR3 sequences to IMGT reference sequences. For a sequence to be retained, a match of at least six nucleotides to both a V gene segment and a J gene segment was required. A rearrangement was called productive if the CDR3 had no stop codons and remained in frame with V and J, and every other rearrangement was called non-productive. CDR3 was defined by IMGT convention, running from the second conserved V-encoded cysteine to the conserved J-encoded phenylalanine. The earlier analysis of 587 of the donors excluded sequences that lacked an unambiguous match to a single V gene segment. In an earlier analysis of a few hundred of the donors, V segments were called functional above 56.7% productive rearrangements and were called segregating when the between-donor standard deviation exceeded 5%. A statistical classification framework was developed to diagnose cytomegalovirus status using the catalog of TCR beta chain sequences. A later analysis assigned V and J genes by comparing TCR nucleotide sequences with IMGT/GENE-DB human TR gene sequences. Using the TCRdist pipeline, a later analysis assigned CDR3 sequences along with most-parsimonious VDJ recombination scenarios. A later analysis defined each TCR beta chain by its CDR3 amino acid sequence plus V-gene family, and excluded reads lacking a unique V-gene family. In a later analysis, 450 to 600 highly shared, low-generation-probability nucleotide sequences were removed to address suspected cross-contamination and a sequencing artifact. In a later analysis, a clonal expansion index for each public chain was calculated from normalized within-repertoire ranks of inferred template counts. A later analysis computed generation probabilities with a VDJ recombination model fitted to out-of-frame rearrangements, and checked the results against IGoR. A later analysis scored TCR-TCR, TCR-HLA and TCR-CMV co-occurrence with hypergeometric tests, applying a repertoire-size bias correction to TCR pairs. In a later analysis, false discovery rates were estimated by permuting HLA or CMV assignments 20 times. In a later analysis, co-occurring TCRs were grouped using DBSCAN, with TCRdist sequence similarity added in when clustering inside HLA-allele-positive subsets. Repertoires with fewer than 30,000 or more than 120,000 public chains were left out of co-occurrence clustering, as were about 5 repertoires with anomalous nucleotide sharing. TCRdb holds this immuneACCESS table with in-frame rearrangements only. Some clones are missing; in checked studies, unresolved V genes explain under half, and the rest has no known cause. Clone size and the V and J calls come from that table; the DNA yielded D and trimming. In this sample the table shows some 200,000 clones, approximately 70% of which occur a single time. 2.6% of the sample belongs to the ten largest clones.

Comment on this clone: Its antigen specificity is not known. Per-nucleotide qualities are absent, and no much larger clonotype sits a single base away.

The sequenced sample was PBMCs. This receptor was taken from a man aged 35 to 55 in good health and CMV-seropositive. The rearranged segments are TRBV29-1 and TRBJ2-7; TRBD1 is perhaps the D gene, given 6 matching bases. The CDR3 has the sequence CSVEPTGVGEQYF. In nucleotides, the sequence is TGCAGCGTTGAACCGACAGGAGTGGGAGAGCAGTACTTC.